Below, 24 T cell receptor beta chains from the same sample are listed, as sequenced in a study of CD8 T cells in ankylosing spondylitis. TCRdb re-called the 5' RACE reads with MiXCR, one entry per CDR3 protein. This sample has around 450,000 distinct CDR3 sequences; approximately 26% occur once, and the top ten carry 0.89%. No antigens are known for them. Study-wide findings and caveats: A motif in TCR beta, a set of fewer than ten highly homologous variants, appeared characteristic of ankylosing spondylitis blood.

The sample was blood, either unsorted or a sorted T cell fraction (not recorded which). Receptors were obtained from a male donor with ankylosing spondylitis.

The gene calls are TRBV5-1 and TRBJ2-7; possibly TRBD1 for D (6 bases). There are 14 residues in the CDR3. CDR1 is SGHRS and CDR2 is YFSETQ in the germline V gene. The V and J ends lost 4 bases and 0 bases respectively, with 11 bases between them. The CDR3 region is CASSPDSHSYEQYV. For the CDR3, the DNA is TGCGCCAGCAGCCCGGACAGCCACTCCTACGAGCAGTACGTC.

The CDR3 nucleotides read TGTGCCAGTACTCCGACAGGGGACAATTATAGCAATCAGCCCCAGCATTTT. Its translation: CASTPTGDNYSNQPQHF. The chain carries TRBV19 and TRBJ1-5; 8 bases map to TRBD1. This CDR3 is built from 17 residues. CDR1 is LNHDA and CDR2 is SQIVND in the germline V gene (reference sequence). V dropped 7 bases and J dropped 0; count of bases not matched to a gene: 11.

CDR3 nucleotides: TGCGCCAGCAGGCCCGGGACTAGCGGGAGGGCCCCACAAGAGACCCAGTACTTC. Its translation: CASRPGTSGRAPQETQYF. The J gene is TRBJ2-5, the V gene TRBV5-1; 16 nucleotides align to TRBD2. The germline V gene has CDR1 SGHRS and CDR2 YFSETQ. V dropped 5 bases and J dropped 2; count of bases not matched to a gene: 9. The CDR3 loop spans 18 amino acids.

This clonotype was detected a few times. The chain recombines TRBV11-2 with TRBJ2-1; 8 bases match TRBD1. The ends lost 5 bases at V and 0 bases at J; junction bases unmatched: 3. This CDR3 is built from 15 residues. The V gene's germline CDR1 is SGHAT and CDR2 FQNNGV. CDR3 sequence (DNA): TGTGCCAGCAGCATGACAGGGGCCTCCTACAATGAGCAGTTCTTC. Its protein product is CASSMTGASYNEQFF.

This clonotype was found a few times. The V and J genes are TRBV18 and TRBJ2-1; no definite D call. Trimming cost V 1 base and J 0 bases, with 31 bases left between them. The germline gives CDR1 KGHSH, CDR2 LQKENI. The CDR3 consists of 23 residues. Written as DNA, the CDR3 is TGTGCCAGCTCACCACTCTTAGGCGTTTTTAAGGGAACATGGGTTAGCTCCTACAATGAGCAGTTCTTC. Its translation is CASSPLLGVFKGTWVSSYNEQFF.

The CDR3 here is CASSLEVVSGRDYEQYF. As DNA, the CDR3 is TGTGCCAGCAGCTTAGAAGTTGTTAGCGGGAGGGATTACGAGCAGTACTTC. The rearrangement uses TRBV11-3 and TRBJ2-7; 11 nucleotides agree with TRBD2. Germline CDR1 SGHNT, CDR2 YENEEA. J gave up 4 bases and V 0 bases, and 8 bases lay outside the gene matches. The CDR3 spans 17 residues. Full variable domain (missing parts from reference TRBV11-3 and TRBJ2-7): EAGVVQSPRYKIIEKKQPVAFWCNPISGHNTLYWYLQNLGQGPELLIRYENEEAVDDSQLPKDRFSAERLKGVDSTLKIQPAELGDSAVYLCASSLEVVSGRDYEQYFGPGTRLTVT.

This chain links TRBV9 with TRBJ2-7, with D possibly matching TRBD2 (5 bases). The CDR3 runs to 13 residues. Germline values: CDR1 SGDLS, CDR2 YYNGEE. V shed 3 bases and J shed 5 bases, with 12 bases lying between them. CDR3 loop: CASSALGGHEQYF. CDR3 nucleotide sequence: TGTGCCAGCAGCGCTCTTGGAGGCCACGAGCAGTACTTC.

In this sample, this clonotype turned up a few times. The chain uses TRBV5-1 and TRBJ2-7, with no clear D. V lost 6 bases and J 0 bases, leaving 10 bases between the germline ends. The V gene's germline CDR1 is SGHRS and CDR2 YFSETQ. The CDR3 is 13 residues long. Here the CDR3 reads CASTEPGSYEQYF. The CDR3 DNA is TGCGCCAGCACCGAACCTGGCTCCTACGAGCAGTACTTC.

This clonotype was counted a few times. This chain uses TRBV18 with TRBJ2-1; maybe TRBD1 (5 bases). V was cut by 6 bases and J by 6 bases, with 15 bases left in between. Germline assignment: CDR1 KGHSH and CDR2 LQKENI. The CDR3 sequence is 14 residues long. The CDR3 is CASSPTDRRNEQFF. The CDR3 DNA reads TGTGCCAGCTCCCCGACAGACCGTCGCAATGAGCAGTTCTTC.

CDR3 bases: TGTGCCAGCAGCTTAGGTCTCAGAGTCCCCTATGGCTACACCTTC. Its protein is CASSLGLRVPYGYTF. The chain recombines TRBV11-2 with TRBJ1-2; D call uncertain. The ends were cut back, 1 base at V and 4 bases at J, with 13 bases in the middle. The CDR3 totals 15 residues. Germline V gene data show CDR1 as SGHAT and CDR2 as FQNNGV.

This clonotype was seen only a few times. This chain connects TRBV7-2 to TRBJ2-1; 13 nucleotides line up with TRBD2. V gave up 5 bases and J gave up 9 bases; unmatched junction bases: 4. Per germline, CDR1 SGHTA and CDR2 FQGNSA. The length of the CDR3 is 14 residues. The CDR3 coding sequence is TGTGCCAGCAGCAAACTAGCGGGAGGGTTTGAGCAGTTCTTC. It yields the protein CASSKLAGGFEQFF.

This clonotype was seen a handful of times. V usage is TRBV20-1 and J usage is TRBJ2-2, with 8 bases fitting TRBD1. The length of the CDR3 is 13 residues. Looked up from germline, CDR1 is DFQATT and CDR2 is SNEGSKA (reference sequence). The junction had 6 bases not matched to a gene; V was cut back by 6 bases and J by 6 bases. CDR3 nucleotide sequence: TGCAGTGCCAACCAGGGGGCGTCCGGGGAGCTGTTTTTT. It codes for CSANQGASGELFF.

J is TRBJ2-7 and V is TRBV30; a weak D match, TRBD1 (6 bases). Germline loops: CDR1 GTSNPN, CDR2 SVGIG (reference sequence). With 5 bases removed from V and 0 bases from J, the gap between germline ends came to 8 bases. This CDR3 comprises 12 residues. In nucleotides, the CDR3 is TGTGCCTGGGGACAGTTCTCCTACGAGCAGTACTTC. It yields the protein CAWGQFSYEQYF.

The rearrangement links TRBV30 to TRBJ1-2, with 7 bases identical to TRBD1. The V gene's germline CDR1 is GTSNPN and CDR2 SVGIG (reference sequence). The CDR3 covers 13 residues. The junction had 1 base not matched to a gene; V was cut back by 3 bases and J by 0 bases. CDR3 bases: TGTGCCTGGAGCCAGGGGGCTAACTATGGCTACACCTTC. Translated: CAWSQGANYGYTF. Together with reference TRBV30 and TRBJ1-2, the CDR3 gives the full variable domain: SQTIHQWPATLVQPVGSPLSLECTVEGTSNPNLYWYRQAAGRGLQLLFYSVGIGQISSEVPQNLSASRPQDRQFILSSKKLLLSDSGFYLCAWSQGANYGYTFGSGTRLTVV.

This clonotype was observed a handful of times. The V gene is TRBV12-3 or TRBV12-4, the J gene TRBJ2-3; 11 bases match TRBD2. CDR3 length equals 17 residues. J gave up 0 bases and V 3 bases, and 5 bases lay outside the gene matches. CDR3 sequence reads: CASSFGSSGRSTDTQYF. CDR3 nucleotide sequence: TGTGCCAGCAGTTTCGGATCTAGCGGGAGGAGCACAGATACGCAGTATTTT.

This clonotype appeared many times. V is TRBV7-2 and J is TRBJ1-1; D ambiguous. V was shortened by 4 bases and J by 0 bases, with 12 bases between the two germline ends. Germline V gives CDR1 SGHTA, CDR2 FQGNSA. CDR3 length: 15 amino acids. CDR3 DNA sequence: TGTGCCAGCAGCTCACGGGCCCCGATGAACACTGAAGCTTTCTTT. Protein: CASSSRAPMNTEAFF. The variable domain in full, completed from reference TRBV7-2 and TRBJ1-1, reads GAGVSQSPSNKVTEKGKDVELRCDPISGHTALYWYRQSLGQGLEFLIYFQGNSAPDKSGLPSDRFSAERTGGSVSTLTIQRTQQEDSAVYLCASSSRAPMNTEAFFGQGTRLTVV.

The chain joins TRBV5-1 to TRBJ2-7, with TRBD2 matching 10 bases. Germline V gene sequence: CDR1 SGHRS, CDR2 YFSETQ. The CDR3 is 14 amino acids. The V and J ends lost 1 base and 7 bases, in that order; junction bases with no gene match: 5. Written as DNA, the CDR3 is TGCGCCAGCAGCTTGATAGCGGGAGGTGGGGAGCAGTACGTC. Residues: CASSLIAGGGEQYV.

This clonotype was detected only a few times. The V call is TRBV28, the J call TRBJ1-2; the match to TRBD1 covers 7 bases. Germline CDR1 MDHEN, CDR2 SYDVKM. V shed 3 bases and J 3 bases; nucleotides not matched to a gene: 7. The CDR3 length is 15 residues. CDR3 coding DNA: TGTGCCAGCAGTTTCTTGGGACAGCGGTACTATGGCTACACCTTC. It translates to CASSFLGQRYYGYTF.

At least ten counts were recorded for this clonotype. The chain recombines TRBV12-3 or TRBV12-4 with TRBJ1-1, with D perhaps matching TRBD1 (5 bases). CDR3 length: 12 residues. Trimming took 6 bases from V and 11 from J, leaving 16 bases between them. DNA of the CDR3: TGTGCCAGCAGCCTTTCGGGGGGAGGGGCTTTCTTT. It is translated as CASSLSGGGAFF.

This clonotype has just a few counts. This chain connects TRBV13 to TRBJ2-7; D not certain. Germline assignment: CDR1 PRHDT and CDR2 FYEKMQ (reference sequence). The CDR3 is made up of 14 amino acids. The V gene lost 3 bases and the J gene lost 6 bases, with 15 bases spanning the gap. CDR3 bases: TGTGCCAGCAGCTTCACCAGGCTGCTCCTCGAGCAGTACTTC. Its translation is CASSFTRLLLEQYF.

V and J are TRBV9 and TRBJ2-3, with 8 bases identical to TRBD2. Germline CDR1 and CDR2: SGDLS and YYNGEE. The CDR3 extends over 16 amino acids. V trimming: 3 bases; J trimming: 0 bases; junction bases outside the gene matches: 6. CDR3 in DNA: TGTGCCAGCAGCGGGACTAGCCTTGCTAGCACAGATACGCAGTATTTT. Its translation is CASSGTSLASTDTQYF.

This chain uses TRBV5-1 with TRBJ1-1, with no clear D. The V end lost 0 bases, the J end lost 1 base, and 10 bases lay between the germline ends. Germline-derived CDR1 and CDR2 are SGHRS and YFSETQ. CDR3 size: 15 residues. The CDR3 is CASSLAQTKNTEAFF. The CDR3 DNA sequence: TGCGCCAGCAGCTTGGCGCAGACGAAGAACACTGAAGCTTTCTTT.

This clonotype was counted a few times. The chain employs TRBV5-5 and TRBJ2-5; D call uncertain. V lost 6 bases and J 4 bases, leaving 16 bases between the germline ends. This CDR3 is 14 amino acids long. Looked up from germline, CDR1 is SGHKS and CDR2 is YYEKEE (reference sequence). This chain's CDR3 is CASNARGGIETQYF. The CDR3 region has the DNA TGTGCCAGCAACGCACGAGGTGGGATAGAGACCCAGTACTTC.

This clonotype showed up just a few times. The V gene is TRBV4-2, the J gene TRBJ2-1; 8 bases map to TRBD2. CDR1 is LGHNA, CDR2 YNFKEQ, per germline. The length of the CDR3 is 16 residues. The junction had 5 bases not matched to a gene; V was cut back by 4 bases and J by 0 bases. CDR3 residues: CASSRDSGVSYNEQFF. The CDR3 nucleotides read TGTGCCAGCAGCCGTGATAGCGGGGTCTCCTACAATGAGCAGTTCTTC.